The sequence of this T cell receptor beta chain was determined in a study of control samples from healthy donors and cancer patients. Germline CDR1 reads MNHEY; CDR2 reads SVGEGT. The CDR3 is 14 amino acids. The V and J ends lost 7 bases and 4 bases respectively, with 14 bases between them. The assay was immunoSEQ multiplex PCR, and TCRdb's table has in-frame clones only and misses some. The data contain 80,000 or so clones, about 90% of them singletons. This TCR came from a man between 50 and 59 years old in good health. The genes are TRBV6-2 or TRBV6-3 and TRBJ2-1; tentatively, D is TRBD2 (6 bases). The sample was blood. This CDR3 is CASNPSEGYNEQFF. Written as DNA, the CDR3 is TGTGCCAGCAACCCTAGCGAGGGGTACAATGAGCAGTTCTTC.